The T cell receptor (beta chain) under discussion was sequenced for a study of regulatory T cells in long-lasting Graves disease. Study background: Positivity for TSH receptor antibodies plus over 5 years of antithyroid drugs meant persistent Graves' disease. Notes on the study in general: Persistent disease favored TRBV28, TRBJ1-2 and TRBJ2-5.

For TCR beta, libraries came from iRepertoire HTBI primers and Arm-PCR of CDR3 regions. In TCRdb, the multiplex PCR reads were re-called with MiXCR into one record per CDR3 protein. The table lists 390,000 or so distinct CDR3 sequences, more than 20% of them singletons. V lost 3 bases, J lost 3 bases, and 12 bases lay in between. The CDR3 is 15 residues long. Many counts were recorded for this clonotype. What it recognizes is unknown. Described time point: persistent/refractory GD, antithyroid drugs over 5 years with positive TRAb. Following extraction of RNA from PBMCs, that RNA was used to make the TCR library.

The receptor's source is a woman in her thirties or forties with Graves disease. This chain joins TRBV12-3 or TRBV12-4 and TRBJ1-5; D unclear. The source was peripheral blood mononuclear cells (PBMCs), collected when the disease was refractory, from a patient treated with antithyroid drugs. CDR3 sequence (DNA): TGTGCCAGCAGTTTGGGCGGGTTAGACAATCAGCCCCAGCATTTT. It translates to CASSLGGLDNQPQHF.